There are a few counts of the clone carrying this T cell receptor beta chain. Its specificity is unknown. The time point denotes: persistent/refractory GD, antithyroid drugs over 5 years with positive TRAb. Scientists built the TCR library using RNA that was extracted from PBMCs. The authors built TCR beta libraries using iRepertoire HTBI primers and Arm-PCR of CDR3 regions. TCRdb independently ran MiXCR on the multiplex PCR reads; one entry per CDR3 protein. The repertoire holds over 350,000 distinct CDR3 sequences, about 20% seen once, with around 20% in the top ten. This sample was included in a study of regulatory T cells in long-lasting Graves disease. Study details: The term persistent Graves' disease signified upward of 5 years on antithyroid drugs with positive TSH receptor antibodies. Findings of the study overall: Patients with persistent Graves' had lower TCR diversity than newly diagnosed patients.

V was pared by 1 base and J by 8 bases, with 5 bases between. Germline V gene data show CDR1 as KGHDR and CDR2 as SFDVKD. The CDR3 has 12 residues. This rearrangement joins TRBV24-1 to TRBJ2-1; D not resolved. The sequencing here drew on peripheral blood mononuclear cells (PBMCs), taken when the disease was refractory, from a patient treated with antithyroid drugs. The sequence came from a female donor with Graves disease. The CDR3 nucleotides read TGTGCCACCAGTGATTTCGGGTATGAGCAGTTCTTC. This gives the protein CATSDFGYEQFF.